This T cell receptor (beta chain) was documented in a study of cytomegalovirus exposure and HLA in healthy donors. Germline lookup yields CDR1 MNHNS and CDR2 SASEGT. Trimming cost V 4 bases and J 1 base, with 7 bases left between them. The CDR3 totals 14 residues. Worth noting for this clone: Antigen specificity is unknown.

Assay used: immunoSEQ multiplex PCR; TCRdb lists only in-frame clones, some missing. The sample lists 150,000 to 200,000 clones, about 81% occurring once. The donors were members of the roughly 130-subject validation cohort (separate from the roughly 670-subject first cohort). The study's findings and limits: According to a subsequent analysis, TCR clusters identified in the first cohort showed a tendency to co-occur across the approximately 120 validation repertoires.

This sequence originates from a woman in her thirties in good health and CMV-seronegative. Material: PBMCs. The chain employs TRBV6-1 and TRBJ2-2, with D tentatively TRBD1 (5 bases). The CDR3 spells CASSVGQNTGELFF. In DNA, the CDR3 is TGTGCCAGCAGTGTGGGGCAGAACACCGGGGAGCTGTTTTTT.